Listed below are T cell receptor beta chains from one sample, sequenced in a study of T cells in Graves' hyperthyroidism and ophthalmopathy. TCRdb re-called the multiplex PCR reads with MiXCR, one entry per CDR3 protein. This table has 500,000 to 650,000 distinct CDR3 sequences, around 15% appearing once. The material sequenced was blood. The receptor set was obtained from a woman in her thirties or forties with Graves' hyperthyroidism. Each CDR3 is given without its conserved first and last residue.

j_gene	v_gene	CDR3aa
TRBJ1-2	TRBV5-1	ASSRTEYGYT
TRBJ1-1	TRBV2	ASSAQGKTEAF
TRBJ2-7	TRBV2	ASSDREGGEQY
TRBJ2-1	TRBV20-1	SAEGVAGGPGYNEQF
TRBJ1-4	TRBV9	ASSAGRATNEKLF
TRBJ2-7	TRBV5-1	ASSLRVLPHEQY
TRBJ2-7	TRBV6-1	ASTPPRTVGSYEQY
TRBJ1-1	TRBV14	ASSHLGSGTEAF
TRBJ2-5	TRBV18	ASSPKGPETQY
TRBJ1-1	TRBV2	ASRASQNTEAF
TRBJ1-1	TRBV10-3	AISRDGGRSEAF
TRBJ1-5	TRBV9	ASSVGAGQVNQPQH
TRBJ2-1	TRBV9	ASSDSGGLGHEQF
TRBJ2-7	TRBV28	ASSFRVTYEQY
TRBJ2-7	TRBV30	AWSWTSGRSTYEQY
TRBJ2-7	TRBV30	AWSRTGVSYEQY
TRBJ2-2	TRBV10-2	ASRLAPSGVGELF
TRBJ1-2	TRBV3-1	ASSRGTVDYGYT
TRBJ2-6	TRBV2	ASGAFSGANVLT
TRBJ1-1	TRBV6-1	ASSGTDRRNF
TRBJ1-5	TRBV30	AWSTRGNQPQH
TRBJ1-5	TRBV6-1	ASSEEGGPNRVSNQPQH
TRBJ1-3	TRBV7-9	ASSRGVDSGNTIY
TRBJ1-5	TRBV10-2	ASSEGSGGRNQPQH
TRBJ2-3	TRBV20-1	SAREGGSPPTDTQY
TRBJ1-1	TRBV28	ASSSLSRGDETEAF
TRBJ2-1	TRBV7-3	ASSLSPPYNEQF
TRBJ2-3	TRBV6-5	ASSYSGAPSTDTQY
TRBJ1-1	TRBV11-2	ASSLDRAGGTEAF
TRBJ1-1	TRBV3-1	ASSQVSRARTEAF
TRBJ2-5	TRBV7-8	ANSRGQETQY
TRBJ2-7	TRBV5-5	ASRTDRLSSYEQY
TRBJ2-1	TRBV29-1	SGGGQGLAGGYNEQF
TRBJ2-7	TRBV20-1	SATDYTGAYEQY
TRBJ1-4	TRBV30	AWSPNRGFFEKLF
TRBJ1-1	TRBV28	ASSPDSMVMNTEAF
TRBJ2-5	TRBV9	ASAPLAFQETQY
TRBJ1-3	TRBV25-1	ASSPRASLSGNTIY
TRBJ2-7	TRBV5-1	ASSLGGGEAYGQY
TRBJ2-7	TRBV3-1	ASSPSGRASYEQY
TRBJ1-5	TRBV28	ASNSGGAHQPQH
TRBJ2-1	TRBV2	ASKVGSPTTPYNEQF
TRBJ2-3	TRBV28	ASSSPDGPSTDTQY
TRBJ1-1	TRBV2	ASSTAGTEAF
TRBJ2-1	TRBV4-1	ASSHPPLGTPSYNEQF
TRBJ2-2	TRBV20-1	SARGPSPGELF
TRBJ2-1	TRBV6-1	ASSEALYNEQF
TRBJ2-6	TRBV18	ASSPYGLLSGANVLT
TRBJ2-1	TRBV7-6	ASSLETPPGTYNEQF
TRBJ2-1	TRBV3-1	ASARGTDYNEQF
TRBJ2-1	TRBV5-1	ASSTGGAGYNEQF
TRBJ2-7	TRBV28	ASRQTTGLSYEQY
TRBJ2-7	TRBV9	ASSVGGGGTKQY
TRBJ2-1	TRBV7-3	ASSRIAGGSDNEQF
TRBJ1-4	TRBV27	ASSYRGREKLF
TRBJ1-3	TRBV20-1	SARDPQGSSGNTIY
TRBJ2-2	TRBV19	ASSGPTGVSNTGELF